This TCR beta chain stems from a study of T cell repertoires in cytomegalovirus infection. Study-level background: Indicated by public TCR beta signatures were CMV infection and matching HLA type.

V shed 3 bases and J shed 1 base, with 9 bases lying between them. The CDR3 sequence is 14 residues long. Germline V gene lookup returns CDR1 DFQATT and CDR2 SNEGSKA (reference sequence). TCRdb reprocessed the reads via MiXCR and lists one record per CDR3 protein. This sample has 290,000 or so distinct CDR3 sequences; about 26% occur once, and the top ten carry approximately 14%. For this clonotype: What it binds is unknown.

Study outcomes and limitations: Carriers of CMV plus the relevant HLA were identified by cumulative public TCR beta family frequency. What dominated the ex vivo response were HLA-C-restricted CMV-specific TCR beta clonotypes.

The receptor comes from a human donor in good health (CMV status not recorded). Some clones in this sample may be carry-over from other donors' samples. The material sequenced was PBMCs. The chain joins TRBV20-1 to TRBJ2-2, with unresolved D. CDR3 coding DNA: TGCAGTGCTAGTTGGCAAGAGAACACCGGGGAGCTGTTTTTT. Amino acids: CSASWQENTGELFF.